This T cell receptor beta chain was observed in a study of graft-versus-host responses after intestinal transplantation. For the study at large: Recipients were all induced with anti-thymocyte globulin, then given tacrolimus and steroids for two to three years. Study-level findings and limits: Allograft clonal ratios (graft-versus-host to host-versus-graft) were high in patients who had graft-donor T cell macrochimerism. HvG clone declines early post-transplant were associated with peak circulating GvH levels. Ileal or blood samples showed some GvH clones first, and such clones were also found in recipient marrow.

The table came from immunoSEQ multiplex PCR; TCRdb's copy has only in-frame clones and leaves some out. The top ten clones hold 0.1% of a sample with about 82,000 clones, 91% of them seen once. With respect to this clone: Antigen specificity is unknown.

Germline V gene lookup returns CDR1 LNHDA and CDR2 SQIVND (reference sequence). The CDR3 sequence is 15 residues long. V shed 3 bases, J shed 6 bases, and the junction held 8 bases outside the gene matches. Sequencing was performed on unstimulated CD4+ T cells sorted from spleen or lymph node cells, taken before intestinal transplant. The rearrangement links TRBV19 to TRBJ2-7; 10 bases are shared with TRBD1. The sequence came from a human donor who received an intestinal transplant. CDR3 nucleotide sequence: TGTGCCAGTAGTATTCCCGGGACAGGGGTCTCCGAGCAGTACTTC. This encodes CASSIPGTGVSEQYF.